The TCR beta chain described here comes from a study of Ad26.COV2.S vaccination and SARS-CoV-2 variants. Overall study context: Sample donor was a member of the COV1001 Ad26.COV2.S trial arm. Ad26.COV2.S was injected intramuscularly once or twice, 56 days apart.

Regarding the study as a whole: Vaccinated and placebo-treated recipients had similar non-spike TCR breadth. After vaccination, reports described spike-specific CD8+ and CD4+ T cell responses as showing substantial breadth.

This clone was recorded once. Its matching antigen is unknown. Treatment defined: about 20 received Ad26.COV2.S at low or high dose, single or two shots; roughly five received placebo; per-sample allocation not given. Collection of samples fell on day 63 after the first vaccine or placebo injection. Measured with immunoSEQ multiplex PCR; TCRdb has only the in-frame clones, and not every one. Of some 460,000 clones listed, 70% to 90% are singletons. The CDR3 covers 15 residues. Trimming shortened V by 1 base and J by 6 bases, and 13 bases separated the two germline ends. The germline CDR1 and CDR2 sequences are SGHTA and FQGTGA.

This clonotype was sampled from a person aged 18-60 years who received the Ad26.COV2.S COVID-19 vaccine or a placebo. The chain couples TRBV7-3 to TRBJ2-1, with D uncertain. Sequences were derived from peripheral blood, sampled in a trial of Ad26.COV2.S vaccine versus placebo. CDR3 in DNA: TGTGCCAGCAGCTTAAAGTCGGCCTGGGCCAATGAGCAGTTCTTC. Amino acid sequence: CASSLKSAWANEQFF.